Following are 32 T cell receptor beta chains from one sample sequenced in a study of T-cell reconstitution after alpha-beta-depleted transplantation in children. Preparation of the TCRbeta library used unique molecular identifiers. TCRdb reanalysed the PCR reads using MiXCR and keeps one entry per CDR3 protein. The data show 550,000 to 600,000 distinct CDR3 sequences, 23% seen once. The source material was PBMCs, mostly from graft donor cells, sampled 360 days after TCRalphabeta/CD19-depleted stem cell transplant. Receptors were obtained from a boy under two years old who had a stem cell transplant for acute myeloid leukemia, so the T cells may come from the graft donor.

This clonotype was picked up a small number of times. The chain uses TRBV7-6 and TRBJ2-3; TRBD2 matches at 8 bases. CDR3 length: 15 amino acids. The J segment lost 4 bases and the V segment lost 1 base, leaving 4 bases of the junction unmatched. Germline V lookup: CDR1 SGHVS, CDR2 FNYEAQ. CDR3 protein: CASSLGGLESDTQYF. DNA for the CDR3: TGTGCCAGCAGCTTAGGGGGACTAGAGTCAGATACGCAGTATTTT.

This clonotype has a count of ten or more. The rearrangement joins TRBV29-1 to TRBJ2-2; 7 nucleotides match TRBD1. CDR3 length: 11 residues. CDR1 is SQVTM, CDR2 ANQGSEA, per germline. The V segment lost 7 bases and the J segment 6 bases; nucleotides outside the gene matches: 2. The CDR3 protein is CSAQGSGELFF. In DNA, the CDR3 is TGCAGCGCACAGGGGTCCGGGGAGCTGTTTTTT.

The V call is TRBV7-9, the J call TRBJ2-5, with a tentative D call TRBD2 (7 bases). V was pared by 0 bases and J by 3 bases, with 17 bases between. Germline CDR1 and CDR2: SEHNR and FQNEAQ (reference sequence). The CDR3 loop spans 17 amino acids. In DNA, the CDR3 is TGTGCCAGCAGCTTAGCGACTAGGACAGCGGGAAAAGAGACCCAGTACTTC. Residues: CASSLATRTAGKETQYF.

The rearrangement links TRBV7-8 to TRBJ2-3, with 7 bases matching TRBD2. The CDR3 covers 14 residues. Trimming took 7 bases from V and 6 from J; bases not matched to a gene: 10. The germline gives CDR1 SGHVS, CDR2 FQNEAQ. The CDR3 DNA reads as TGTGCCAGCACCCGACCCAGACTAGCTGATACGCAGTATTTT. Amino acid sequence: CASTRPRLADTQYF.

V gene TRBV6-2 or TRBV6-3 combines with J gene TRBJ2-1, with a weak D call TRBD1 (5 bases). Germline V CDR1 and CDR2: MNHEY, SVGEGT. V was shortened by 11 bases and J by 7 bases, with 12 bases between the two germline ends. The CDR3 totals 11 residues. For the CDR3, the DNA is TGTGCCGGCGGCAGGGTAAATGAGCAGTTCTTC. Its translation: CAGGRVNEQFF.

This clonotype has ten or more counts. The CDR3 DNA reads TGTGCCAGCAGTCAAAACAGGAACACCGGGGAGCTGTTTTTT. Residues: CASSQNRNTGELFF. The chain employs TRBV7-2 and TRBJ2-2; no firm D call. Germline V gives CDR1 SGHTA, CDR2 FQGNSA. The CDR3 is 14 amino acids. Deletions cut 6 bases from V and 1 base from J, with 9 bases between.

This clonotype was detected only a few times. The genes are TRBV9 and TRBJ1-2, with 7 positions matching TRBD1. Germline V CDR1 and CDR2: SGDLS, YYNGEE. CDR3 length: 18 residues. V dropped 0 bases and J dropped 2; count of bases not matched to a gene: 13. This CDR3 is CASSVVVGVGDSNYGYTF. The CDR3, as DNA: TGTGCCAGCAGCGTAGTGGTTGGGGTTGGGGACAGCAACTATGGCTACACCTTC. Combining the CDR3 with reference TRBV9 and TRBJ1-2 gives the whole variable domain DSGVTQTPKHLITATGQRVTLRCSPRSGDLSVYWYQQSLDQGLQFLIQYYNGEERAKGNILERFSAQQFPDLHSELNLSSLELGDSALYFCASSVVVGVGDSNYGYTFGSGTRLTVV.

This chain links TRBV11-2 with TRBJ2-3; possibly TRBD2 for D (6 bases). The CDR3 spans 16 residues. The ends were cut back, 3 bases at V and 3 bases at J, with 16 bases in the middle. From germline, CDR1 is SGHAT and CDR2 FQNNGV. DNA for the CDR3: TGTGCCAGCAGCTTCTTCGGGGGAAGCCGGACAGATACGCAGTATTTT. It yields the protein CASSFFGGSRTDTQYF.

In this sample, this clonotype turned up many times. The V and J genes are TRBV4-3 and TRBJ2-7; tentatively, D is TRBD1 (6 bases). CDR1 and CDR2 from the germline V gene are LGHNA and YSLEER. CDR3 length: 18 residues. V dropped 3 bases and J dropped 2 bases, with 23 bases sitting between them. DNA of the CDR3: TGCGCCAGCAGCCAGGATGTTACCACTCGGGACACGGCCTACGAGCAGTACTTC. Encoded protein: CASSQDVTTRDTAYEQYF.

The chain carries TRBV12-3 or TRBV12-4 and TRBJ2-3; 8 bases align to TRBD2. This CDR3 spans 17 amino acids. V shed 3 bases, J shed 2 bases, and the junction held 10 bases outside the gene matches. CDR3: CASSLGRVAGPTDTQYF. CDR3 DNA sequence: TGTGCCAGCAGTTTGGGAAGGGTAGCGGGGCCCACAGATACGCAGTATTTT.

V and J are TRBV20-1 and TRBJ2-7; 7 bases are shared with TRBD2. In germline, CDR1 is DFQATT, CDR2 SNEGSKA (reference sequence). With V trimmed by 1 base and J by 2 bases, 5 bases remained unmatched. This CDR3 is built from 14 residues. The CDR3, as DNA: TGCAGTGCTAGAGCCCCGGGGGGAACCTACGAGCAGTACGTC. Translating it yields CSARAPGGTYEQYV.

This clonotype was seen at least ten times. The CDR3 DNA is TGCGCCAGCAGCTTGGGACAGGGGACCACCTCTGGGGCCAACGTCCTGACTTTC. The encoded protein is CASSLGQGTTSGANVLTF. This sequence joins TRBV5-1 and TRBJ2-6; 8 bases are a match to TRBD1. Germline-derived CDR1 and CDR2 are SGHRS and YFSETQ. The trim removed 0 bases at V and 0 bases at J, leaving 5 bases unmatched. The CDR3 runs to 18 residues. Full variable domain (remainder filled in from reference TRBV5-1 and TRBJ2-6): KAGVTQTPRYLIKTRGQQVTLSCSPISGHRSVSWYQQTPGQGLQFLFEYFSETQRNKGNFPGRFSGRQFSNSRSEMNVSTLELGDSALYLCASSLGQGTTSGANVLTFGAGSRLTVL.

This clonotype was observed a handful of times. V gene TRBV3-1 combines with J gene TRBJ2-1; D could derive from TRBD1 or TRBD2 (5 bases each). Trimming stripped 6 bases from V and 0 bases from J, with 12 bases between. CDR3 length: 15 amino acids. CDR1 is LGHDT, CDR2 YNNKEL, per germline (reference sequence). The CDR3 region has the DNA TGTGCCAGCAGTCCAGAGGGGAGCTCCTACAATGAGCAGTTCTTC. Protein: CASSPEGSSYNEQFF.

This clonotype was counted at least ten times. This chain joins TRBV29-1 and TRBJ2-5; D remains unclear. The CDR3 is 13 residues long. Per the germline V gene, CDR1 is SQVTM and CDR2 is ANQGSEA. Trimming took off 4 bases at V and 4 bases at J, with 13 bases between the two ends. CDR3 DNA: TGCAGCGTTGTAGTAAGAGTTTCAGAGACCCAGTACTTC. It codes for CSVVVRVSETQYF. Filled out from reference TRBV29-1 and TRBJ2-5, the complete variable domain reads SAVISQKPSRDICQRGTSLTIQCQVDSQVTMMFWYRQQPGQSLTLIATANQGSEATYESGFVIDKFPISRPNLTFSTLTVSNMSPEDSSIYLCSVVVRVSETQYFGPGTRLLVL.

Ten or more counts support this clonotype. V is TRBV7-9 and J is TRBJ2-1; maybe TRBD1 (6 bases). V was trimmed by 5 bases and J by 0 bases, leaving 17 bases between them. The germline V gene has CDR1 SEHNR and CDR2 FQNEAQ (reference sequence). The CDR3 loop spans 17 amino acids. The CDR3 nucleotides read TGTGCCAGCAGCCCCGTCCGGGACATCAGCTCCTACAATGAGCAGTTCTTC. As protein: CASSPVRDISSYNEQFF.

This clonotype was seen ten or more times. The CDR3 loop is CASSPLDGHTGELFF. CDR3 DNA sequence: TGTGCCAGCAGTCCCCTGGACGGACACACCGGGGAGCTGTTTTTT. V is TRBV12-3 or TRBV12-4 and J is TRBJ2-2; D call uncertain. The CDR3 has 15 amino acids. V lost 5 bases to trimming and J lost 3 bases, with 13 bases between them.

This clonotype showed up just a few times. The V gene is TRBV5-6, the J gene TRBJ2-7, with no clear D. In germline, CDR1 is SGHDT, CDR2 YYEEEE. The CDR3 covers 15 residues. Trimming removed 4 bases from V and 0 bases from J, with 14 bases in between. The CDR3 is CASSPKSVLSYEQYV. CDR3 bases: TGTGCCAGCAGCCCAAAATCGGTTCTCTCCTACGAGCAGTACGTC.

This clonotype was observed many times. The chain carries TRBV12-3 or TRBV12-4 and TRBJ2-3; D ambiguous. The length of the CDR3 is 18 residues. The ends were cut back, 1 base at V and 0 bases at J, with 17 bases in the middle. The CDR3 sequence is CASSLGYARPSSTDTQYF. CDR3 DNA sequence: TGTGCCAGCAGTTTAGGGTATGCTAGACCTTCTAGCACAGATACGCAGTATTTT.

The table lists this clonotype with many counts. V gene TRBV20-1 combines with J gene TRBJ1-6; D ambiguous. The CDR3 has 13 residues. In germline, CDR1 is DFQATT, CDR2 SNEGSKA (reference sequence). Trimming removed 3 bases at V and 2 bases at J, with 5 bases between. CDR3 nucleotide sequence: TGCAGTGCTAGGACTGCCTATAATTCACCCCTCCACTTT. Translation gives CSARTAYNSPLHF.

The genes are TRBV6-5 and TRBJ1-5; D remains ambiguous. The length of the CDR3 is 14 residues. The germline gives CDR1 MNHEY, CDR2 SVGAGI. Deletions cut 8 bases from V and 1 base from J, with 12 bases between. CDR3 bases: TGTGCCAGCTGGAGGAGCGGAAGCAATCAGCCCCAGCATTTT. Protein sequence: CASWRSGSNQPQHF.

The genes are TRBV27 and TRBJ1-5, with 8 bases matching TRBD1. Germline values: CDR1 MNHEY, CDR2 SMNVEV (reference sequence). The CDR3 covers 13 residues. V dropped 6 bases and J dropped 2; count of bases not matched to a gene: 0. CDR3 residues: CASRDRGNQPQHF. As DNA, the CDR3 is TGTGCCAGCAGGGACAGGGGCAATCAGCCCCAGCATTTT.

This clonotype has only a few counts. The rearrangement uses TRBV29-1 and TRBJ1-4; no clear D gene. The CDR3 runs to 11 residues. Germline V lookup: CDR1 SQVTM, CDR2 ANQGSEA. Trimming removed 7 bases from V and 8 bases from J, with 11 bases in between. The CDR3 region is CSGGAYEKLFF. Here the CDR3 DNA reads TGCAGCGGAGGCGCTTACGAAAAACTGTTTTTT.

The V and J genes are TRBV6-4 and TRBJ2-7, with TRBD1 matching over 7 bases. Germline trimming cut 0 bases from V and 2 bases from J; bases unmatched to any gene: 4. Germline lookup yields CDR1 MRHNA and CDR2 SNTAGT. The CDR3 is 15 residues long. The CDR3 spells CASSDSRRGPYEQYV. The DNA for the CDR3 is TGTGCCAGCAGTGACTCGAGAAGGGGGCCCTACGAGCAGTACGTC.

The chain has TRBV7-2 and TRBJ2-1; 8 bases are shared with TRBD2. CDR3 length: 14 amino acids. Germline-derived CDR1 and CDR2 are SGHTA and FQGNSA. After removal of 1 base from V and 7 bases from J, the junction contained 3 bases not matched to a gene. The CDR3 DNA sequence: TGTGCCAGCAGCTTAGTAGCGGGGTGGAATGAGCAGTTCTTC. Translation gives CASSLVAGWNEQFF.

The rearrangement links TRBV13 to TRBJ2-6, with D maybe TRBD2 (6 bases). The length of the CDR3 is 18 residues. Trimming left V 5 bases short and J 0 bases short, with 17 bases between. Per the germline V gene, CDR1 is PRHDT and CDR2 is FYEKMQ (reference sequence). The CDR3 DNA is TGTGCCAGCAGCCCCGCGGGACTGATGAGCTCTGGGGCCAACGTCCTGACTTTC. This encodes CASSPAGLMSSGANVLTF.

This clonotype was found many times. V is TRBV28 and J is TRBJ2-3; D gene unclear. V shed 8 bases and J shed 4 bases, with 19 bases lying between them. The germline V gene has CDR1 MDHEN and CDR2 SYDVKM. CDR3 size: 15 residues. The CDR3 protein is CASLQRTSRADTQYF. For the CDR3, the DNA is TGTGCCAGCCTCCAAAGGACCTCCCGGGCAGATACGCAGTATTTT.

This clonotype was recorded many times. This chain connects TRBV10-3 to TRBJ2-1; 7 bases line up with TRBD1. Germline V lookup: CDR1 ENHRY, CDR2 SYGVKD. The CDR3 spans 14 residues. J gave up 7 bases and V 4 bases, and 7 bases lay outside the gene matches. The CDR3, as DNA: TGTGCCATCAGTGTCAGGCAGGGGGTGAATGAGCAGTTCTTC. Residues: CAISVRQGVNEQFF.

The chain recombines TRBV27 with TRBJ1-1; D call uncertain. Germline V lookup: CDR1 MNHEY, CDR2 SMNVEV (reference sequence). The CDR3 extends over 14 amino acids. V was shortened by 7 bases and J by 1 base, with 13 bases between the two germline ends. The DNA of the CDR3 is TGTGCCAGCACCGAGGGATGGGGGAACACTGAAGCTTTCTTT. Its translation is CASTEGWGNTEAFF.

This chain connects TRBV6-6 to TRBJ2-1; perhaps TRBD2 as D (6 bases). Trimming took off 5 bases at V and 10 bases at J, with 15 bases between the two ends. The CDR3 is 13 residues long. The germline V gene has CDR1 MNHNY and CDR2 SVGAGI (reference sequence). Written as DNA, the CDR3 is TGTGCCAGCAGTCCCCCGGGGGTCTCAGAGCAGTTCTTC. Translating it yields CASSPPGVSEQFF.

V gene TRBV7-2 combines with J gene TRBJ2-5; the D gene is possibly TRBD1 (5 bases). Germline CDR1 and CDR2: SGHTA and FQGNSA. Trimming took off 2 bases at V and 5 bases at J, with 9 bases between the two ends. The CDR3 is made up of 13 amino acids. CDR3 sequence: CASSLQGWETQYF. For the CDR3, the DNA is TGTGCCAGCAGCTTACAGGGCTGGGAGACCCAGTACTTC.

The table lists this clonotype with a few counts. The V gene is TRBV5-1, the J gene TRBJ2-3, with a possible D match to TRBD2 (6 bases). CDR3 length: 16 amino acids. Trimming cost V 0 bases and J 0 bases, with 11 bases left between them. CDR1 is SGHRS, CDR2 YFSETQ, per germline. The CDR3 coding sequence is TGCGCCAGCAGCTTGGATTTAGCGGCTAGCACAGATACGCAGTATTTT. Protein product: CASSLDLAASTDTQYF.

The chain has TRBV28 and TRBJ2-6; D unresolved. The V gene's germline CDR1 is MDHEN and CDR2 SYDVKM. This CDR3 has 14 residues. Deletions cut 6 bases from V and 5 bases from J, with 11 bases between. This CDR3 is CASRPDQRANVLTF. The CDR3 DNA reads TGTGCCAGCAGACCCGACCAGAGGGCCAACGTCCTGACTTTC.